These 21 T cell receptor beta chains share one sample of origin, sequenced in a study of T-cell memory formation after mild COVID-19. One entry per CDR3 protein, called by TCRdb with MiXCR from the 5' RACE reads. The table lists around 320,000 distinct CDR3 sequences, under 30% of them singletons. The sample consisted of PBMCs or a T cell subset sorted from them (not recorded which). The source of these receptors is an adult woman who had mild COVID-19 (a few samples of this study predate the infection). Cell type and time point are not known.

This clonotype was detected only a few times. The chain has TRBV12-3 or TRBV12-4 and TRBJ1-1; unclear D gene. The CDR3 sequence is 11 residues long. V was shortened by 2 bases and J by 10 bases, with 8 bases between the two germline ends. The DNA for the CDR3 is TGTGCCAGCAGTTTAAGGCAAACAGCTTTCTTT. This codes for CASSLRQTAFF.

This clonotype has just one count. This rearrangement joins TRBV29-1 to TRBJ1-1; D ambiguous. CDR1 is SQVTM and CDR2 is ANQGSEA in the germline V gene. The CDR3 spans 12 residues. The V end lost 6 bases, the J end lost 0 bases, and 8 bases lay between the germline ends. DNA for the CDR3: TGCAGCGTAGAACTCATGAACACTGAAGCTTTCTTT. Its translation is CSVELMNTEAFF. The variable domain in full, completed from reference TRBV29-1 and TRBJ1-1, reads SAVISQKPSRDICQRGTSLTIQCQVDSQVTMMFWYRQQPGQSLTLIATANQGSEATYESGFVIDKFPISRPNLTFSTLTVSNMSPEDSSIYLCSVELMNTEAFFGQGTRLTVV.

The chain couples TRBV19 to TRBJ1-6; D is ambiguous. With 1 base removed from V and 7 bases from J, the gap between germline ends came to 5 bases. The CDR3 spans 13 residues. Germline loops: CDR1 LNHDA, CDR2 SQIVND (reference sequence). The CDR3 DNA sequence: TGTGCCAGTAGTATAGGTACGAATTCACCCCTCCACTTT. Translated: CASSIGTNSPLHF.

The chain combines TRBV5-1 with TRBJ2-7; TRBD1 matches 8 bases. V was pared by 3 bases and J by 7 bases, with 9 bases of the junction left unmatched. Per germline, CDR1 SGHRS and CDR2 YFSETQ. The CDR3 contains 14 residues. In DNA, the CDR3 is TGCGCCAGCAGCTATGGGACAGGCCTCTGGGAGCAGTACTTC. Translating gives CASSYGTGLWEQYF. The whole variable domain, remainder taken from reference TRBV5-1 and TRBJ2-7, is KAGVTQTPRYLIKTRGQQVTLSCSPISGHRSVSWYQQTPGQGLQFLFEYFSETQRNKGNFPGRFSGRQFSNSRSEMNVSTLELGDSALYLCASSYGTGLWEQYFGPGTRLTVT.

This clonotype has only a few counts. The chain is built from TRBV12-3 or TRBV12-4 and TRBJ2-3, with D unclear. CDR3 length: 11 residues. The germline V and J ends were trimmed by 8 bases and 8 bases, with 11 bases remaining between them. CDR3 amino acids: CASAFAGTQYF. The CDR3 nucleotides read TGTGCCAGCGCCTTTGCTGGTACGCAGTATTTT.

This clonotype was seen a few times. The V call is TRBV4-1, the J call TRBJ2-7; a weak D match, TRBD2 (6 bases). CDR1 MGHRA and CDR2 YSYEKL come from the germline V gene. The length of the CDR3 is 14 residues. Trimming left V 4 bases short and J 2 bases short, with 12 bases between. Here the CDR3 DNA reads TGCGCCAGCAGCCCCCGGGAGCAGGCCTACGAGCAGTACTTC. It translates to CASSPREQAYEQYF.

A few counts support this clonotype. This chain links TRBV19 with TRBJ1-1; 11 positions agree with TRBD1. The CDR3 sequence is 14 residues long. V trimming: 5 bases; J trimming: 7 bases; junction bases outside the gene matches: 6. Germline V CDR1 and CDR2: LNHDA, SQIVND (reference sequence). CDR3 sequence reads: CASSPGDRGYEAFF. For the CDR3, the DNA is TGTGCCAGTAGTCCAGGGGACAGGGGGTATGAAGCTTTCTTT.

The count of this clonotype is one. The chain uses TRBV7-2 and TRBJ2-3, with 7 bases matching TRBD2. The CDR3 spans 15 residues. Germline trimming cut 5 bases from V and 4 bases from J; bases unmatched to any gene: 9. Germline CDR1 and CDR2: SGHTA and FQGNSA. Here the CDR3 reads CASSLWAGVPDTQYF. The CDR3 bases are TGTGCCAGCAGCCTCTGGGCGGGAGTTCCAGATACGCAGTATTTT.

This clonotype was counted only a few times. V usage is TRBV7-9 and J usage is TRBJ2-7; the match to TRBD1 covers 8 bases. J gave up 0 bases and V 5 bases, and 9 bases lay outside the gene matches. Per germline, CDR1 SEHNR and CDR2 FQNEAQ (reference sequence). This CDR3 comprises 16 residues. Here the CDR3 reads CASSNPRDRYSYEQYF. The CDR3 coding sequence is TGTGCCAGCAGCAACCCCCGGGACAGGTACTCCTACGAGCAGTACTTC.

The chain employs TRBV24-1 and TRBJ1-1; 9 bases match TRBD1. V gave up 4 bases and J gave up 1 base; unmatched junction bases: 12. Germline CDR1 reads KGHDR; CDR2 reads SFDVKD. The CDR3 sequence is 18 residues long. CDR3 nucleotides: TGTGCCACCAGTGAATCCCCGGGACAGGGCTTGGGGAACACTGAAGCTTTCTTT. Its protein product is CATSESPGQGLGNTEAFF.

The chain recombines TRBV12-3 or TRBV12-4 with TRBJ2-7; D might be TRBD1 or TRBD2, each matching 5 bases. Trimming left V 5 bases short and J 0 bases short, with 17 bases between. This CDR3 has 16 residues. CDR3 DNA: TGTGCCAGCAGTACCAGTACCGGGACGGCCTCCTACGAGCAGTACTTC. Amino acids: CASSTSTGTASYEQYF.

This clonotype has only a few counts. Written as DNA, the CDR3 is TGCGCCAGCAGCCGAGACAGTATCCAAGAGACCCAGTACTTC. It specifies CASSRDSIQETQYF. The chain is built from TRBV5-1 and TRBJ2-5; TRBD1 might be the D (5 bases). The V gene's germline CDR1 is SGHRS and CDR2 YFSETQ. Trimming pared 4 bases from V and 1 base from J, leaving 11 bases between. The CDR3 is 14 amino acids.

This sequence joins TRBV11-3 and TRBJ2-1, with TRBD2 identical over 9 bases. Germline V gene lookup returns CDR1 SGHNT and CDR2 YENEEA. The CDR3 runs to 14 residues. Trimming cost V 5 bases and J 9 bases; bases outside gene matches: 8. CDR3 in DNA: TGTGCCAGCAGCCCCGGGACTAGCCGAGGTGAGCAGTTCTTC. Amino acid sequence: CASSPGTSRGEQFF. The full variable domain, rest sourced from reference TRBV11-3 and TRBJ2-1, is EAGVVQSPRYKIIEKKQPVAFWCNPISGHNTLYWYLQNLGQGPELLIRYENEEAVDDSQLPKDRFSAERLKGVDSTLKIQPAELGDSAVYLCASSPGTSRGEQFFGPGTRLTVL.

This clonotype was seen at least ten times. The chain carries TRBV20-1 and TRBJ2-7; TRBD1 matches at 7 bases. Germline assignment: CDR1 DFQATT and CDR2 SNEGSKA (reference sequence). Trimming cost V 1 base and J 3 bases; bases outside gene matches: 0. The CDR3 runs 12 residues. CDR3 region: CSARAGGYEQYF. DNA of the CDR3: TGCAGTGCTAGAGCAGGGGGCTACGAGCAGTACTTC.

This chain uses TRBV7-2 with TRBJ1-5, with D hard to call. The CDR3 has 12 amino acids. Germline CDR1 and CDR2: SGHTA and FQGNSA. With 3 bases removed from V and 6 bases from J, the gap between germline ends came to 6 bases. CDR3 region: CASSFYGQPQHF. CDR3 DNA sequence: TGTGCCAGCAGCTTTTACGGTCAGCCCCAGCATTTT. Full variable domain (remainder filled in from reference TRBV7-2 and TRBJ1-5): GAGVSQSPSNKVTEKGKDVELRCDPISGHTALYWYRQSLGQGLEFLIYFQGNSAPDKSGLPSDRFSAERTGGSVSTLTIQRTQQEDSAVYLCASSFYGQPQHFGDGTRLSIL.

This clonotype was counted between two and nine times. Germline and junction disagree at one end, which may indicate a read error. This chain joins TRBV7-7 and TRBJ2-1; 12 bases agree with TRBD2. The germline V gene has CDR1 SSHAT and CDR2 FNYEAQ (reference sequence). CDR3 length: 15 amino acids. In nucleotides, the CDR3 is TGTGCTAGCACCCCGACTAGCGGGAGTACCCATGAGCAGTTCTTC. This translates into CASTPTSGSTHEQFF. The whole variable domain, remainder taken from reference TRBV7-7 and TRBJ2-1, is GAGVSQSPRYKVTKRGQDVTLRCDPISSHATLYWYQQALGQGPEFLTYFNYEAQPDKSGLPSDRFSAERPEGSISTLTIQRTEQRDSAMYRCASTPTSGSTHEQFFGPGTRLTVL.

This clonotype appeared a few times. The chain couples TRBV7-2 to TRBJ2-1; TRBD1 agrees at 12 bases. This CDR3 contains 15 residues. Unmatched junction bases numbered 6, after V lost 4 bases and J lost 8 bases. CDR1 and CDR2 from the germline V gene are SGHTA and FQGNSA. Written as DNA, the CDR3 is TGTGCCAGCAGCTCGGGACAGGGGGCTGTTCATGAGCAGTTCTTC. Encoded protein: CASSSGQGAVHEQFF. The variable domain in full, with the rest retrieved from reference TRBV7-2 and TRBJ2-1, is GAGVSQSPSNKVTEKGKDVELRCDPISGHTALYWYRQSLGQGLEFLIYFQGNSAPDKSGLPSDRFSAERTGGSVSTLTIQRTQQEDSAVYLCASSSGQGAVHEQFFGPGTRLTVL.

The gene calls are TRBV7-9 and TRBJ1-1, with TRBD1 as a possible D gene (6 bases). Trimming left V 5 bases short and J 3 bases short, with 10 bases between. CDR3 length equals 13 residues. CDR1 is SEHNR and CDR2 is FQNEAQ in the germline V gene (reference sequence). The CDR3 spells CASSTGADTEAFF. The CDR3 DNA is TGTGCCAGCAGCACGGGGGCTGACACTGAAGCTTTCTTT.

This chain connects TRBV19 to TRBJ2-5; D tentatively reads TRBD1 or TRBD2 (5 bases each). CDR1 is LNHDA and CDR2 is SQIVND in the germline V gene (reference sequence). Deletions cut 10 bases from V and 5 bases from J, with 17 bases between. This CDR3 region has 13 residues. As DNA, the CDR3 is TGTGCCACCGCACACTTGGGGGAGGAGACCCAGTACTTC. Protein product: CATAHLGEETQYF.

CDR3 DNA sequence: TGTGCCAGCAGCGTAGCGGTCAGTTCACCCCTCCACTTT. Amino acids: CASSVAVSSPLHF. This chain connects TRBV9 to TRBJ1-6; D is ambiguous. Germline-derived CDR1 and CDR2 are SGDLS and YYNGEE. The CDR3 length is 13 residues. V lost 0 bases and J 9 bases, leaving 7 bases between the germline ends.

This clonotype appeared a few times. The gene calls are TRBV7-9 and TRBJ2-7; D uncertain. Germline CDR1 reads SEHNR; CDR2 reads FQNEAQ (reference sequence). V lost 7 bases, J lost 4 bases, and 11 bases lay in between. CDR3 length equals 12 residues. DNA of the CDR3: TGTGCCAGCACCCAAGATAGTTACGAGCAGTACTTC. Its translation is CASTQDSYEQYF.